The 17 T cell receptor beta chains presented below share a single source sample, sequenced in a study of cytomegalovirus exposure and HLA in healthy donors. PCR involved 60 Vbeta and 13 Jbeta primers. The data were produced by immunoSEQ multiplex PCR, yet TCRdb's version contains in-frame clones alone and is incomplete. In the table there are 95,000 to 150,000 clones, over 75% of which are singletons. The sequenced sample was PBMCs. The source of these receptors is a woman aged 18-35 years in good health and CMV-seronegative.

The V call is TRBV29-1, the J call TRBJ1-1; D call uncertain. Germline V CDR1 and CDR2: SQVTM, ANQGSEA. V gave up 8 bases and J gave up 6 bases, with 16 bases separating them. This CDR3 has 12 amino acids. As DNA, the CDR3 is TGCAGCTTCTCCCCGGGAGTTGCTGAAGCTTTCTTT. Its protein is CSFSPGVAEAFF.

CDR3 amino acids: CASSYSTNNEQFF. In nucleotides, the CDR3 is TGTGCCAGCAGTTACTCGACTAACAATGAGCAGTTCTTC. The gene calls are TRBV6-5 and TRBJ2-1; possibly TRBD2 for D (5 bases). The CDR3 sequence is 13 residues long. The ends were cut back, 0 bases at V and 5 bases at J, with 5 bases in the middle. The germline V gene has CDR1 MNHEY and CDR2 SVGAGI.

This clone was detected only a few times. This chain joins TRBV7-2 and TRBJ2-7, with 7 nucleotides matching TRBD2. The trim removed 2 bases at V and 3 bases at J, leaving 16 bases unmatched. Per the germline V gene, CDR1 is SGHTA and CDR2 is FQGNSA. The CDR3 length is 18 residues. This chain's CDR3 is CASSLLPWGGIGSYEQYF. CDR3 nucleotides: TGTGCCAGCAGCTTATTGCCGTGGGGGGGGATCGGGAGCTACGAGCAGTACTTC.

This rearrangement joins TRBV5-1 to TRBJ1-1; TRBD1 agrees at 7 bases. There are 14 residues in the CDR3. CDR1 is SGHRS and CDR2 is YFSETQ in the germline V gene. J was trimmed by 1 base and V by 5 bases; bases with no gene match: 5. CDR3 nucleotide sequence: TGCGCCAGCAGATTGACAGGGTCGAACACTGAAGCTTTCTTT. Translated, it gives CASRLTGSNTEAFF.

This chain links TRBV7-9 with TRBJ1-4, with D possibly matching TRBD1 (5 bases). The length of the CDR3 is 14 residues. CDR1 is SEHNR, CDR2 FQNEAQ, per germline (reference sequence). Trimming pared 5 bases from V and 4 bases from J, leaving 11 bases between. The CDR3 here is CASSQQAFNEKLFF. CDR3 nucleotide sequence: TGTGCCAGCAGCCAACAGGCTTTTAATGAAAAACTGTTTTTT.

The CDR3 nucleotides are TGTGCCATACAGACGAACACTGAAGCTTTCTTT. Translating gives CAIQTNTEAFF. The V gene is TRBV28, the J gene TRBJ1-1; D gene unclear. V dropped 10 bases and J dropped 1 base, with 7 bases sitting between them. The germline V gene encodes CDR1 MDHEN and CDR2 SYDVKM. The CDR3 is made up of 11 amino acids.

The chain carries TRBV27 and TRBJ2-1; 8 nucleotides agree with TRBD2. Germline V gene data show CDR1 as MNHEY and CDR2 as SMNVEV (reference sequence). The V gene end was trimmed by 6 bases and the J gene end by 7 bases; junction bases not matched to a gene: 11. The CDR3 is 15 residues long. CDR3: CASRGYGLAENEQFF. The CDR3 coding sequence is TGTGCCAGCAGGGGATACGGACTAGCAGAAAATGAGCAGTTCTTC.

The CDR3 DNA follows: TGTGCCAGCAGTCGGCTTCCGGGACAGCTGGACAATGAGCAGTTCTTC. This gives the protein CASSRLPGQLDNEQFF. The genes are TRBV5-5 and TRBJ2-1, with TRBD1 matching 7 bases. The CDR3 is made up of 16 amino acids. The V segment lost 5 bases and the J segment 5 bases; nucleotides outside the gene matches: 13. Germline lookup yields CDR1 SGHKS and CDR2 YYEKEE (reference sequence).

Points on this clone: This CDR3 is also generated by other DNA sequences in the sample. The chain recombines TRBV7-9 with TRBJ2-7; D unresolved. The CDR3 runs to 11 residues. Trimming pared 6 bases from V and 2 bases from J, leaving 5 bases between. In germline, CDR1 is SEHNR, CDR2 FQNEAQ (reference sequence). CDR3 residues: CASSSTYEQYF. The CDR3 DNA is TGTGCCAGCAGTTCAACCTACGAGCAGTACTTC.

This clone came up once. The J gene is TRBJ1-1, the V gene TRBV27, with a possible D match to TRBD1 (6 bases). The CDR3 is 13 amino acids. The ends were cut back, 9 bases at V and 0 bases at J, with 11 bases in the middle. Per germline, CDR1 MNHEY and CDR2 SMNVEV (reference sequence). The CDR3 spells CASWTDMNTEAFF. Here the CDR3 DNA reads TGTGCCAGTTGGACAGACATGAACACTGAAGCTTTCTTT.

The CDR3 DNA sequence: TGTGCCAGCAGCCAGGGACATTATGGCTACACCTTC. This translates into CASSQGHYGYTF. The chain joins TRBV6-1 to TRBJ1-2, with D possibly being TRBD1 (6 bases). Trimming cost V 6 bases and J 5 bases, with 10 bases left between them. The CDR3 has 12 amino acids. Per germline, CDR1 MNHNS and CDR2 SASEGT.

This chain links TRBV19 with TRBJ1-2; D may be TRBD1 (5 bases). V was clipped by 10 bases and J by 2 bases, with 11 bases between them. The CDR3 sequence is 12 residues long. CDR1 and CDR2 (germline): LNHDA, SQIVND (reference sequence). The CDR3 bases are TGTGCCACTAGGGGCCCAAACTATGGCTACACCTTC. Its protein is CATRGPNYGYTF.

This chain connects TRBV5-1 to TRBJ1-1; D gene unclear. Between the trimmed V and J ends, which lost 5 bases and 0 bases, there was a span of 17 bases. The CDR3 has 16 residues. From germline, CDR1 is SGHRS and CDR2 YFSETQ. CDR3 protein: CASSAIRFSVNTEAFF. The CDR3 DNA reads TGCGCCAGCAGTGCGATCAGGTTTTCGGTGAACACTGAAGCTTTCTTT.

This clone was seen a few times. The gene calls are TRBV2 and TRBJ1-6; 7 bases agree with TRBD1. The germline gives CDR1 SNHLY, CDR2 FYNNEI. Trimming removed 6 bases from V and 10 bases from J; junction bases left unmatched: 9. CDR3 length: 14 amino acids. CDR3 sequence: CASSYETGNSPLHF. The CDR3 nucleotides read TGTGCCAGCAGCTACGAGACAGGGAACTCACCCCTCCACTTT.

The J gene is TRBJ2-1, the V gene TRBV19; tentatively, D is TRBD2 (6 bases). The CDR3 runs to 14 residues. CDR1 is LNHDA and CDR2 is SQIVND in the germline V gene (reference sequence). Trimming left V 6 bases short and J 3 bases short, with 12 bases between. Here the CDR3 reads CASRTTGLYNEQFF. The CDR3 nucleotides read TGTGCCAGTAGAACCACGGGACTCTACAATGAGCAGTTCTTC. Full variable domain (remainder filled in from reference TRBV19 and TRBJ2-1): DGGITQSPKYLFRKEGQNVTLSCEQNLNHDAMYWYRQDPGQGLRLIYYSQIVNDFQKGDIAEGYSVSREKKESFPLTVTSAQKNPTAFYLCASRTTGLYNEQFFGPGTRLTVL.

V usage is TRBV5-4 and J usage is TRBJ2-7, with a weak D call TRBD2 (5 bases). The V gene lost 3 bases and the J gene lost 11 bases, with 21 bases spanning the gap. From germline, CDR1 is SGHNT and CDR2 YYREEE (reference sequence). The CDR3 runs 14 residues. The chain's CDR3 is CASSSAGVLGVEYF. The CDR3 nucleotides are TGTGCCAGCAGCTCCGCCGGAGTCCTGGGAGTGGAGTACTTC.

This chain joins TRBV27 and TRBJ1-6; weak D call: TRBD1 (5 bases). The CDR3 has 14 amino acids. V dropped 3 bases and J dropped 4 bases, with 7 bases sitting between them. Germline V gives CDR1 MNHEY, CDR2 SMNVEV (reference sequence). CDR3 coding DNA: TGTGCCAGCAGTTTTGCAGGGTATAATTCACCCCTCCACTTT. This translates into CASSFAGYNSPLHF.